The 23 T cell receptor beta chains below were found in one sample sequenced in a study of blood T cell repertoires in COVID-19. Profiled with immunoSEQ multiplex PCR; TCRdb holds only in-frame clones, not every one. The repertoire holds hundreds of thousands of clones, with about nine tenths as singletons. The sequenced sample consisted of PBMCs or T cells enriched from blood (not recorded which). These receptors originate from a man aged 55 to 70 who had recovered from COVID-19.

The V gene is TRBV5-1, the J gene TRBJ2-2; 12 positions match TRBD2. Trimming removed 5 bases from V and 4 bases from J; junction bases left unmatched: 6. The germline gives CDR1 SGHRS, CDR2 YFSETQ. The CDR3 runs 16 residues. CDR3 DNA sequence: TGCGCCAGCAGAGGATCTAGCGGGAGGGCCACCGGGGAGCTGTTTTTT. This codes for CASRGSSGRATGELFF.

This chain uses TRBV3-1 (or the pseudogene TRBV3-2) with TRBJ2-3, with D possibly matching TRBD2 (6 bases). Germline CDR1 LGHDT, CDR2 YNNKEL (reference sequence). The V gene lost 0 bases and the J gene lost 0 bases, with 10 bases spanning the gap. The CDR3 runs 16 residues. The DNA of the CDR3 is TGTGCCAGCAGCCAAGATTCGGGGACTAGCACAGATACGCAGTATTTT. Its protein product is CASSQDSGTSTDTQYF.

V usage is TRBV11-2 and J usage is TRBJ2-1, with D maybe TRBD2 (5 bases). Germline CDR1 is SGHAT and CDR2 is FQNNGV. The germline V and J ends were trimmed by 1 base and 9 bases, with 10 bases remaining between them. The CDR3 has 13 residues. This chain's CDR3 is CASSLGQGSEQFF. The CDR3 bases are TGTGCCAGCAGCTTAGGCCAAGGGAGTGAGCAGTTCTTC.

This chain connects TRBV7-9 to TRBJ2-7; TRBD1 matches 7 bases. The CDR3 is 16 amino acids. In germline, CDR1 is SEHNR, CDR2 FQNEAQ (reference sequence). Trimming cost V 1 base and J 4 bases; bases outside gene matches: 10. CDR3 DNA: TGTGCCAGCAGCTTAGGATCGACAGGGATCGGTTACGAGCAGTACTTC. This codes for CASSLGSTGIGYEQYF.

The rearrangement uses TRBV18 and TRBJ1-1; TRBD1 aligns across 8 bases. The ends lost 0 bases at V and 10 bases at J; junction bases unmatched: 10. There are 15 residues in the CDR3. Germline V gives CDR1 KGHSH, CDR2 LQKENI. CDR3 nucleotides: TGTGCCAGCTCACCACCGATATCCAGGGGGCCGTCAGCTTTCTTT. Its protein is CASSPPISRGPSAFF.

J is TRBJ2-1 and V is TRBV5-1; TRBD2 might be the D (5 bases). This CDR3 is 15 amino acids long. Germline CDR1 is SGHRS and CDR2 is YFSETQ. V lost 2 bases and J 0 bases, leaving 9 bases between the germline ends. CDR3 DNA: TGCGCCAGCAGCTTTTCCGGGAACTCCTACAATGAGCAGTTCTTC. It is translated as CASSFSGNSYNEQFF.

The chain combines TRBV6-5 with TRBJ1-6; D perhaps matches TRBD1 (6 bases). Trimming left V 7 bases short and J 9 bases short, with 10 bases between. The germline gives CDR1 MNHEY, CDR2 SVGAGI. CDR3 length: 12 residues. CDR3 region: CASKNRVSPLHF. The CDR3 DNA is TGTGCCAGCAAAAACAGGGTTTCACCCCTCCACTTT.

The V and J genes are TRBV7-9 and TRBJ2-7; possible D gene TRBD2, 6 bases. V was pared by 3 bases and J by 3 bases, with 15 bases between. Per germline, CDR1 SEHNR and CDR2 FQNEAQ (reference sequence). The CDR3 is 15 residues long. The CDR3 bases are TGTGCCAGCAGCTTGGGTCCGCAGGGAGGCTACGAGCAGTACTTC. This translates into CASSLGPQGGYEQYF.

This CDR3 reads CATSDLNRGYNEQFF. The CDR3 nucleotides are TGTGCCACCAGTGATTTGAACAGGGGGTACAATGAGCAGTTCTTC. The chain couples TRBV24-1 to TRBJ2-1; 8 bases are shared with TRBD1. The germline CDR1 and CDR2 sequences are KGHDR and SFDVKD. The junction had 1 base not matched to a gene; V was cut back by 0 bases and J by 4 bases. The CDR3 length is 15 residues.

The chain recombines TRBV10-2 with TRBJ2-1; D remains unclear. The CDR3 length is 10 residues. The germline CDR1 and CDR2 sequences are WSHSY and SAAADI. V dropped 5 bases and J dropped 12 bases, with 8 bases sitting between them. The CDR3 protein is CASSYRLQFF. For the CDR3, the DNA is TGCGCCAGCAGTTACCGACTGCAGTTCTTC.

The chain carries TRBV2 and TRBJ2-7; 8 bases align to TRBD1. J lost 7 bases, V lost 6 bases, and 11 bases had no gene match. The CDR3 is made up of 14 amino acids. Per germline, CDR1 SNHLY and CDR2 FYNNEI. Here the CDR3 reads CASSRTGRTGEQYF. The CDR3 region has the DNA TGTGCCAGCAGCCGGACAGGGAGGACGGGAGAGCAGTACTTC. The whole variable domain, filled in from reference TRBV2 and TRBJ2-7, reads EPEVTQTPSHQVTQMGQEVILRCVPISNHLYFYWYRQILGQKVEFLVSFYNNEISEKSEIFDDQFSVERPDGSNFTLKIRSTKLEDSAMYFCASSRTGRTGEQYFGPGTRLTVT.

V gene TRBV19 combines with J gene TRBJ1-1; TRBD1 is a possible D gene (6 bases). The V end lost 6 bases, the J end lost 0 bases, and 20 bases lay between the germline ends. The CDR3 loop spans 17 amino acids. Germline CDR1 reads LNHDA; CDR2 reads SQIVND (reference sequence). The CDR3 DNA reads TGTGCCAGTAGATTAAGCGAATACAGGGCTTTGAACACTGAAGCTTTCTTT. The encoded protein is CASRLSEYRALNTEAFF.

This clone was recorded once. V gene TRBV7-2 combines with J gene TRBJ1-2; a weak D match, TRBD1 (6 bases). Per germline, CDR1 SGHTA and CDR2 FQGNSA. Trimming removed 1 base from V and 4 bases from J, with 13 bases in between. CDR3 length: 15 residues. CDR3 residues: CASSLVVGGGYGYTF. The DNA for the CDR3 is TGTGCCAGCAGCTTAGTCGTTGGGGGCGGCTATGGCTACACCTTC.

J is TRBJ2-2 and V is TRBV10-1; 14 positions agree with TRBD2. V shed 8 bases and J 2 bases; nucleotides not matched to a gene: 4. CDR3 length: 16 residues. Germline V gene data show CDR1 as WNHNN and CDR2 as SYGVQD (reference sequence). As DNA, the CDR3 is TGCGCCAGCGGGGGGACTAGCGGGAGAAACACCGGGGAGCTGTTTTTT. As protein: CASGGTSGRNTGELFF.

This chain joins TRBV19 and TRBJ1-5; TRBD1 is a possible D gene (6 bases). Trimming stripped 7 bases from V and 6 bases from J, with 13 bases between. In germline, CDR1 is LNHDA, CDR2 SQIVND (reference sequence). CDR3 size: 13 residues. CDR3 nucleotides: TGTGCCAGTACCTACAACAGGGTTCAGCCCCAGCATTTT. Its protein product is CASTYNRVQPQHF.

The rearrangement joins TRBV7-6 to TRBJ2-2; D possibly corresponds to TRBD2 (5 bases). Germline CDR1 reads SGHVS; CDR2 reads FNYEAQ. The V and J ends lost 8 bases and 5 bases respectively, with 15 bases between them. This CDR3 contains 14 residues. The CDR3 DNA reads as TGTGCCAGCGCCCCAAGTTCGGGAACCGGGGAGCTGTTTTTT. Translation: CASAPSSGTGELFF.

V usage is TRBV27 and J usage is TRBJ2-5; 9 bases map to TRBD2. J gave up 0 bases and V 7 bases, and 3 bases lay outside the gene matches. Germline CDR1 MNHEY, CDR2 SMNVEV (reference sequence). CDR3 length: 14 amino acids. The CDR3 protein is CASTAGGYQETQYF. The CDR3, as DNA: TGTGCCAGCACGGCGGGGGGGTACCAAGAGACCCAGTACTTC.

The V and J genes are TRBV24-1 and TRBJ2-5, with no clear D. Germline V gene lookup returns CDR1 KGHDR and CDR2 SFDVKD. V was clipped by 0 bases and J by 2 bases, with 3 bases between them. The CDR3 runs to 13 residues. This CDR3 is CATSDLSQETQYF. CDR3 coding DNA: TGTGCCACCAGTGATTTGTCGCAAGAGACCCAGTACTTC.

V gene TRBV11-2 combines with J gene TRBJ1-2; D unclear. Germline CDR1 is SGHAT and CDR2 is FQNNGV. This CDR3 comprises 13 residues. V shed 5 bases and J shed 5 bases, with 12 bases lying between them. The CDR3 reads CASSPTGLYGYTF. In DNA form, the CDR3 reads TGTGCCAGCAGCCCCACCGGGTTATATGGCTACACCTTC.

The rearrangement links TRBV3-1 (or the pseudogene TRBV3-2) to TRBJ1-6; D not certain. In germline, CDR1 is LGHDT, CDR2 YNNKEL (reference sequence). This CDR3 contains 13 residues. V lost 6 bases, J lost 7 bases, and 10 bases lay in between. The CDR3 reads CASSFLRNSPLHF. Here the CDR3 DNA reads TGTGCCAGCAGTTTTCTCCGGAATTCACCCCTCCACTTT.

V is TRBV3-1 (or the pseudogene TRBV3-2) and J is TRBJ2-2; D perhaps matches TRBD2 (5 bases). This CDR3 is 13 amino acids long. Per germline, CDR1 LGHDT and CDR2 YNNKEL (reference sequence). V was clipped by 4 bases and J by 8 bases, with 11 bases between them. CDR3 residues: CASSLSGGGELFF. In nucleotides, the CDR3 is TGTGCCAGCAGCCTGAGCGGAGGTGGGGAGCTGTTTTTT.

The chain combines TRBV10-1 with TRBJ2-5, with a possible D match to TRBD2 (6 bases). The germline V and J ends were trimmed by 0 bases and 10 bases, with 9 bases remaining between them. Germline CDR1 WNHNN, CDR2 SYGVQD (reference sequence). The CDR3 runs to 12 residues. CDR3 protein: CASSESGGNQYF. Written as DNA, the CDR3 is TGCGCCAGCAGTGAGTCGGGGGGAAACCAGTACTTC.

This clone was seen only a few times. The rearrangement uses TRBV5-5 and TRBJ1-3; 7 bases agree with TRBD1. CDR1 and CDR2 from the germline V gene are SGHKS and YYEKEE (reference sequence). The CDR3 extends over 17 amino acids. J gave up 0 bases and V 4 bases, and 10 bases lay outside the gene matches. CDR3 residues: CASSTPDRVFSGNTIYF. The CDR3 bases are TGTGCCAGCAGCACACCCGACAGGGTCTTCTCTGGAAACACCATATATTTT.